These T cell receptor beta chains were read from a single sample in a study of cytomegalovirus exposure and HLA in healthy donors. Sequencing was performed with immunoSEQ multiplex PCR; in TCRdb, only in-frame clones are kept and a portion is missing. This sample has tens of thousands of clones, with around 86% found just once. The source material was PBMCs. The source of these receptors is a female donor in good health and CMV-seronegative. The CDR3 runs from the conserved cysteine through the conserved F or W. D genes are given only for firm matches. Only some rows state a clone size, as once, few, many or a class for expanded clones.

>TRBJ1-3|TRBV28|NA|NA|15
CASSLGRASGNTIYF
TGTGCCAGCAGTTTGGGGAGGGCTTCTGGAAACACCATATATTTT
>TRBJ2-1|TRBV6-1|TRBD1|NA|10
CASGQGAQFF
TGTGCCAGTGGACAGGGCGCTCAGTTCTTC
>TRBJ2-3|TRBV7-3|NA|few|14
CASSLSVSPDTQYF
TGTGCCAGCAGCTTATCGGTCTCCCCAGATACGCAGTATTTT
>TRBJ1-2|TRBV11-2|NA|NA|13
CASSSASGFGYTF
TGTGCCAGCAGCTCCGCCTCAGGGTTCGGCTACACCTTC
>TRBJ2-1|TRBV19|TRBD1|NA|16
CASRNLRTGKYNEQFF
TGTGCCAGTAGAAATCTTAGGACAGGGAAATACAATGAGCAGTTCTTC
>TRBJ1-2|TRBV5-1|NA|NA|14
CASSLEGEPNGYTF
TGCGCCAGCAGCTTGGAGGGGGAACCAAATGGCTACACCTTC
>TRBJ1-2|TRBV14|NA|NA|17
CASSRISEGGENYGYTF
TGTGCCAGCAGCCGAATTTCAGAAGGCGGGGAGAACTATGGCTACACCTTC
>TRBJ2-5|TRBV18|TRBD1|NA|15
CASSQNRGRGETQYF
TGTGCCAGCTCACAGAACAGGGGCCGAGGAGAGACCCAGTACTTC
>TRBJ2-3|TRBV6-4|NA|NA|16
CASSDAQGSSTDTQYF
TGTGCCAGCAGTGACGCGCAGGGCAGTAGCACAGATACGCAGTATTTT
>TRBJ2-7|TRBV7-2|TRBD1|NA|15
CASSVSGTGGYEQYF
TGTGCCAGCAGCGTATCCGGGACAGGGGGCTACGAGCAGTACTTC
>TRBJ1-1|TRBV7-2|NA|NA|14
CASSSGGGSTEAFF
TGTGCCAGCAGCTCGGGCGGTGGGAGCACTGAAGCTTTCTTT
>TRBJ2-1|TRBV11-3|TRBD2|NA|16
CASSLEASGGYNEQFF
TGTGCCAGCAGCTTAGAGGCTAGCGGGGGATACAATGAGCAGTTCTTC
>TRBJ2-3|TRBV27|NA|NA|17
CASLRDFPLVSTDTQYF
TGTGCCAGCCTCCGGGACTTCCCATTGGTTAGCACAGATACGCAGTATTTT
>TRBJ2-1|TRBV9|NA|NA|15
CASSVERWTYNEQFF
TGTGCCAGCAGCGTAGAGAGGTGGACTTACAATGAGCAGTTCTTC
>TRBJ2-7|TRBV7-3|NA|NA|13
CASSLSPVYEQYF
TGTGCCAGCAGCTTATCCCCCGTCTACGAGCAGTACTTC
>TRBJ1-1|TRBV6-1|NA|NA|13
CASSFRVNTEAFF
TGTGCCAGCAGTTTCAGGGTGAACACTGAAGCTTTCTTT
>TRBJ2-7|TRBV19|NA|NA|15
CASRTGSSGTDEQYF
TGTGCCAGTAGGACGGGGTCGAGCGGTACCGACGAGCAGTACTTC
>TRBJ1-4|TRBV5-5|TRBD1|NA|14
CASGEGAINEKLFF
TGTGCCAGCGGAGAGGGGGCGATTAATGAAAAACTGTTTTTT
>TRBJ2-1|TRBV27|TRBD2|NA|15
CASSLEGLADNEQFF
TGTGCCAGCAGCCTCGAGGGACTAGCGGACAATGAGCAGTTCTTC
>TRBJ1-2|TRBV4-1|NA|NA|14
CASSQEPGDYGYTF
TGCGCCAGCAGCCAAGAACCGGGTGACTATGGCTACACCTTC
>TRBJ1-5|TRBV7-9|TRBD1|NA|14
CASSRTGYNQPQHF
TGTGCCAGCAGCCGGACAGGCTACAATCAGCCCCAGCATTTT
>TRBJ1-6|TRBV12-5|NA|NA|14
CASGNGQYNSPLHF
TGTGCTAGTGGCAACGGACAGTATAATTCACCCCTCCACTTT
>TRBJ2-2|TRBV6-5|TRBD2|once|15
CASSYLSSGNGELFF
TGTGCCAGCAGTTACCTCTCTAGCGGGAACGGGGAGCTGTTTTTT
>TRBJ1-1|TRBV5-5|TRBD1|NA|15
CASSAHRDRATEAFF
TGTGCCAGCAGCGCCCACCGGGACAGGGCCACTGAAGCTTTCTTT
>TRBJ2-7|TRBV11-2|NA|NA|14
CASSLRQVSYEQYF
TGTGCCAGCAGCTTACGACAGGTCTCCTACGAGCAGTACTTC
>TRBJ1-4|TRBV4-1|NA|few|15
CASSPSEDDGEKLFF
TGCGCCAGCAGCCCAAGCGAGGATGACGGTGAAAAACTGTTTTTT
>TRBJ1-1|TRBV9|TRBD1|NA|13
CASSPGGFTEAFF
TGTGCCAGCAGCCCAGGGGGTTTTACTGAAGCTTTCTTT
>TRBJ1-2|TRBV19|NA|NA|14
CASSISSGGYGYTF
TGTGCCAGTAGTATCTCCTCGGGGGGCTATGGCTACACCTTC
>TRBJ1-2|TRBV5-1|NA|NA|14
CASSLGLGGYGYTF
TGCGCCAGCAGCTTGGGACTCGGGGGCTATGGCTACACCTTC
>TRBJ2-7|TRBV5-6|NA|NA|16
CASSLLTQGYSYEQYF
TGTGCCAGCAGCCTATTGACCCAGGGTTATTCCTACGAGCAGTACTTC
>TRBJ1-2|TRBV6-6|NA|NA|16
CASSSSQGRAGVGYTF
TGTGCCAGCAGCTCATCCCAGGGGCGGGCAGGCGTCGGCTACACCTTC
>TRBJ2-7|TRBV7-6|TRBD1|NA|15
CASSSGQGASYEQYF
TGTGCCAGCAGCTCCGGACAGGGAGCATCCTACGAGCAGTACTTC